This T cell receptor (beta chain) was captured in a study of post-analysis software for immune sequencing data. For the study at large: The patients showed relapsing-remitting, secondary progressive and progressive-relapsing multiple sclerosis courses. Study-wide results and caveats: The five TRBV segments detected at higher frequency in patients than in controls included TRBV5-6, TRBV5-1 and TRBV20-1.

To note about this clonotype: Its antigen is currently unknown.

Unique molecular identifiers featured in each of the TCR beta cDNA libraries. A single record per CDR3 protein comes from TCRdb applying MiXCR to the PCR reads. The sample has more than 500,000 distinct CDR3 sequences, around 31% seen once. CDR1 and CDR2 (germline): SGHRS, YFSETQ. Trimming removed 0 bases from V and 5 bases from J; junction bases left unmatched: 8. The CDR3 contains 17 residues. The genes are TRBV5-1 and TRBJ2-5, with TRBD2 identical over 12 bases. The sequenced sample was blood. The TCR originated in a girl between 2 and 17 years old with multiple sclerosis. This CDR3 is CASSLELAGGWWETQYF. CDR3 DNA sequence: TGCGCCAGCAGCTTGGAACTAGCGGGGGGATGGTGGGAGACCCAGTACTTC.